This T cell receptor (beta chain) was found in a study of cytomegalovirus exposure and HLA in healthy donors. The CDR3 is 15 amino acids. Germline V gene sequence: CDR1 LNHDA, CDR2 SQIVND (reference sequence). Trimming removed 7 bases at V and 2 bases at J, with 16 bases between. In the PCR, 60 Vbeta and 13 Jbeta primers were used. Clones were sequenced by immunoSEQ multiplex PCR, and TCRdb holds only the in-frame ones, with some missing. The repertoire holds some 180,000 clones, with roughly 80% as singletons. This clonotype was obtained from a young woman in good health and CMV-seronegative. The rearrangement links TRBV19 to TRBJ2-3, with a tentative D call TRBD2 (5 bases). Input material: PBMCs. The CDR3 region is CASTYREGPTDTQYF. The CDR3 DNA reads as TGTGCCAGTACCTACCGGGAAGGCCCCACAGATACGCAGTATTTT.